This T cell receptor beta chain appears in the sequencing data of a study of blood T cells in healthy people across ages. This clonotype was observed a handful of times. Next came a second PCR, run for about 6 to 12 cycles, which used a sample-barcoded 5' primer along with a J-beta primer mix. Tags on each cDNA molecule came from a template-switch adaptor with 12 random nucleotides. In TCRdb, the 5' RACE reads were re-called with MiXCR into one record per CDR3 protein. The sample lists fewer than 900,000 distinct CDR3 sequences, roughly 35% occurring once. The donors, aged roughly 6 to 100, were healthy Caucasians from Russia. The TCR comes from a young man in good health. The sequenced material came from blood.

For the CDR3, the DNA is TGTGCCAGCAACACAAACCGGGGGTCAGCGAAGGGGGGCAATCAGCCCCAGCATTTT. Translating it yields CASNTNRGSAKGGNQPQHF. The chain links TRBV28 to TRBJ1-5; a weak D match, TRBD1 (6 bases). The germline V and J ends were trimmed by 7 bases and 2 bases, with 27 bases remaining between them. The CDR3 runs to 19 residues. Per germline, CDR1 MDHEN and CDR2 SYDVKM.